Below are 20 T cell receptor beta chains sequenced from a single sample in a study of breast tumors, draining lymph nodes, adjacent tissues. Breast cancer patients provided tissue from their axillary draining lymph nodes. TCRdb reanalysed the multiplex PCR reads using MiXCR and keeps one entry per CDR3 protein. This table holds 200,000 or so distinct CDR3 sequences, approximately 33% found once. The sample taken for sequencing was axillary lymph node tissue. All receptors come from a female donor with breast cancer. Some clones in this sample may be carry-over from other donors' samples.

This clonotype was detected many times. V is TRBV12-3 or TRBV12-4 and J is TRBJ2-1, with 14 positions matching TRBD2. The CDR3 extends over 16 amino acids. After removal of 5 bases from V and 4 bases from J, the junction contained 4 bases not matched to a gene. This CDR3 is CASSDGLAGGYNEQFF. DNA of the CDR3: TGTGCCAGCAGTGACGGACTAGCGGGGGGATACAATGAGCAGTTCTTC.

This clonotype was recorded at least ten times. The V call is TRBV9, the J call TRBJ2-2; D tentatively fits TRBD1 or TRBD2 (5 bases each). This CDR3 region has 13 residues. Trimming removed 7 bases from V and 2 bases from J, with 9 bases in between. Germline V CDR1 and CDR2: SGDLS, YYNGEE. The DNA of the CDR3 is TGTGCCAGCGGGGACCGTAACACCGGGGAGCTGTTTTTT. It translates to CASGDRNTGELFF.

This clonotype was detected many times. This chain's CDR3 is CASGAGNEQYF. The CDR3 DNA reads as TGTGCCAGCGGGGCAGGGAACGAGCAGTACTTC. V and J are TRBV7-6 and TRBJ2-7; the D gene is possibly TRBD1 (5 bases). Deletions cut 8 bases from V and 5 bases from J, with 10 bases between. This CDR3 contains 11 residues. Germline loops: CDR1 SGHVS, CDR2 FNYEAQ.

This chain joins TRBV20-1 and TRBJ2-6; D is uncertain. Germline V gives CDR1 DFQATT, CDR2 SNEGSKA (reference sequence). The CDR3 runs to 14 residues. The V end lost 3 bases, the J end lost 1 base, and 7 bases lay between the germline ends. The CDR3 DNA reads TGCAGTGCTAGGCGGAGATCTGGGGCCAACGTCCTGACTTTC. It encodes CSARRRSGANVLTF.

This clonotype was seen at least ten times. The chain couples TRBV4-1 to TRBJ2-3; 9 bases match TRBD2. This CDR3 region has 17 residues. With V trimmed by 2 bases and J by 0 bases, 6 bases remained unmatched. CDR1 and CDR2 from the germline V gene are MGHRA and YSYEKL. The CDR3, as DNA: TGCGCCAGCAGCCAACCGCTAGCGGGGTCTAGCACAGATACGCAGTATTTT. Its translation: CASSQPLAGSSTDTQYF.

The sample holds many counts of this clonotype. The rearrangement uses TRBV3-1 and TRBJ2-3; tentative D call: TRBD1 (6 bases). Trimming cost V 1 base and J 5 bases, with 10 bases left between them. The V gene's germline CDR1 is LGHDT and CDR2 YNNKEL (reference sequence). The CDR3 extends over 14 amino acids. The CDR3 nucleotides read TGTGCCAGCAGCCAAGCAGGGGCTGGAGATACGCAGTATTTT. Amino acid sequence: CASSQAGAGDTQYF.

This clonotype was counted many times. The chain employs TRBV11-2 and TRBJ2-7, with 10 bases that match TRBD2. Trimming at V came to 5 bases and at J to 3 bases, leaving 10 bases not matched to a gene. The CDR3 length is 16 residues. Per germline, CDR1 SGHAT and CDR2 FQNNGV. In DNA form, the CDR3 reads TGTGCCAGCAGCCGCTCATCTAGCGGGAGAGACTACGAGCAGTACTTC. Translated, it gives CASSRSSSGRDYEQYF. The variable domain in full, with the rest retrieved from reference TRBV11-2 and TRBJ2-7, is EAGVAQSPRYKIIEKRQSVAFWCNPISGHATLYWYQQILGQGPKLLIQFQNNGVVDDSQLPKDRFSAERLKGVDSTLKIQPAKLEDSAVYLCASSRSSSGRDYEQYFGPGTRLTVT.

The chain joins TRBV2 to TRBJ2-7, with D perhaps assigned TRBD1 or TRBD2 (5 bases each). V lost 2 bases, J lost 4 bases, and 9 bases lay in between. The germline V gene has CDR1 SNHLY and CDR2 FYNNEI. This CDR3 region has 13 residues. The DNA for the CDR3 is TGTGCCAGCAGTGAAAGAGGGGCATACGAGCAGTACTTC. Translation gives CASSERGAYEQYF. The full variable domain, in which reference TRBV2 and TRBJ2-7 provide the parts outside the CDR3, is EPEVTQTPSHQVTQMGQEVILRCVPISNHLYFYWYRQILGQKVEFLVSFYNNEISEKSEIFDDQFSVERPDGSNFTLKIRSTKLEDSAMYFCASSERGAYEQYFGPGTRLTVT.

This sequence joins TRBV7-2 and TRBJ2-1; TRBD2 aligns across 10 bases. The germline gives CDR1 SGHTA, CDR2 FQGNSA. The CDR3 length is 23 residues. V trimming: 5 bases; J trimming: 0 bases; junction bases outside the gene matches: 25. CDR3 in amino acids: CASSQDGGSPGLAGASSYNEQFF. As DNA, the CDR3 is TGTGCCAGCAGCCAAGATGGGGGATCTCCGGGGCTAGCGGGGGCGAGCTCCTACAATGAGCAGTTCTTC.

In DNA form, the CDR3 reads TGTGCCACCGACCGACAGAAAAGAAACACCATATATTTT. It encodes CATDRQKRNTIYF. The chain employs TRBV19 and TRBJ1-3, with a possible D match to TRBD1 (5 bases). The length of the CDR3 is 13 residues. Germline V CDR1 and CDR2: LNHDA, SQIVND (reference sequence). Trimming pared 10 bases from V and 5 bases from J, leaving 15 bases between.

For this clonotype: In this CDR3 the conserved last residue, phenylalanine or tryptophan, is missing, so a read error is likely. The limits of the CDR3 on the DNA are not certain, so only TCRdb's listed CDR3 is given. The rearrangement uses TRBV20-1 and TRBJ2-1; the listed D gene, TRBD1, was not tested against the DNA. The CDR3 length is 10 residues, termini included. Per germline, CDR1 DFQATT and CDR2 SNEGSKA (reference sequence). The CDR3 spells CSASYREEFS.

The sample holds many counts of this clonotype. The chain joins TRBV30 to TRBJ2-1; the match to TRBD2 covers 12 bases. The trim removed 6 bases at V and 1 base at J, leaving 10 bases unmatched. CDR3 length: 17 residues. Germline V CDR1 and CDR2: GTSNPN, SVGIG (reference sequence). The CDR3 coding sequence is TGTGCCTGCAAAACGGGGACTAGCGGGTATTCCTACAATGAGCAGTTCTTC. This encodes CACKTGTSGYSYNEQFF. The full variable domain, its missing parts supplied by reference TRBV30 and TRBJ2-1, is SQTIHQWPATLVQPVGSPLSLECTVEGTSNPNLYWYRQAAGRGLQLLFYSVGIGQISSEVPQNLSASRPQDRQFILSSKKLLLSDSGFYLCACKTGTSGYSYNEQFFGPGTRLTVL.

The rearrangement links TRBV3-1 to TRBJ2-7; D is uncertain. Trimming cost V 0 bases and J 2 bases, with 11 bases left between them. This CDR3 comprises 15 residues. Germline V gene sequence: CDR1 LGHDT, CDR2 YNNKEL (reference sequence). The CDR3 here is CASSQDRTRPYEQYF. In nucleotides, the CDR3 is TGTGCCAGCAGCCAAGACCGGACCCGCCCCTACGAGCAGTACTTC.

The sample holds many counts of this clonotype. The chain couples TRBV2 to TRBJ2-3; 10 bases map to TRBD2. The length of the CDR3 is 15 residues. The germline gives CDR1 SNHLY, CDR2 FYNNEI. Trimming at V came to 5 bases and at J to 5 bases, leaving 7 bases not matched to a gene. The DNA of the CDR3 is TGTGCCAGCAGTCCACTAGCGGGGCCTCTAGATACGCAGTATTTT. This codes for CASSPLAGPLDTQYF.

The genes are TRBV7-8 and TRBJ1-1, with TRBD1 matching 10 bases. Germline V gene lookup returns CDR1 SGHVS and CDR2 FQNEAQ. Trimming cost V 1 base and J 3 bases; bases outside gene matches: 2. The CDR3 has 15 residues. As DNA, the CDR3 is TGTGCCAGCAGCTTAGGGACAGGGGGTGACACTGAAGCTTTCTTT. It yields the protein CASSLGTGGDTEAFF.

The sample holds one count of this clonotype. This chain joins TRBV5-6 and TRBJ2-1; 8 bases map to TRBD2. V lost 5 bases, J lost 7 bases, and 14 bases stayed unmatched. The CDR3 totals 16 residues. Germline CDR1 reads SGHDT; CDR2 reads YYEEEE. The DNA of the CDR3 is TGTGCCAGCAGGCCCAGCCCTACCGGGGGGGCGAATGAGCAGTTCTTC. Its translation: CASRPSPTGGANEQFF.

This clonotype turned up a few times. Possible read error: a much larger clone is one base away. The chain uses TRBV5-4 and TRBJ1-2; 9 bases line up with TRBD1. This CDR3 has 16 amino acids. Germline-derived CDR1 and CDR2 are SGHNT and YYREEE (reference sequence). V gave up 1 base and J gave up 7 bases; unmatched junction bases: 11. CDR3 nucleotides: TGTGCCAGCAGCTTGAAAGTGGCACAGGGGGCGGTTGGCTACACCTTC. Translation: CASSLKVAQGAVGYTF.

To note about this clonotype: This may be a read error: a much more frequent sequence differs by one nucleotide. The chain recombines TRBV20-1 with TRBJ2-4; D possibly uses TRBD1 or TRBD2 (6 bases each). CDR1 and CDR2 from the germline V gene are DFQATT and SNEGSKA (reference sequence). The CDR3 loop spans 15 amino acids. CDR3 amino acids: CSARDPRGAKNTQYF. The CDR3 DNA sequence: TGCAGTGCTAGAGACCCGAGGGGGGCCAAAAACACTCAGTACTTC.

Regarding this clonotype: A much larger clone differs from this one at a single base, so this may be a read error. The J gene is TRBJ1-4, the V gene TRBV3-1; D is perhaps TRBD1 (5 bases). The CDR3 has 15 amino acids. The V gene's germline CDR1 is LGHDT and CDR2 YNNKEL (reference sequence). The CDR3 DNA reads TGTCCCAGCAGCCAAAGGGGCTCGAGGAGGGAAAAACTGTTTTTT. This codes for CPSSQRGSRREKLFF. Filled out from reference TRBV3-1 and TRBJ1-4, the complete variable domain reads DTAVSQTPKYLVTQMGNDKSIKCEQNLGHDTMYWYKQDSKKFLKIMFSYNNKELIINETVPNRFSPKSPDKAHLNLHINSLELGDSAVYFCPSSQRGSRREKLFFGSGTQLSVL.

The gene calls are TRBV5-6 and TRBJ2-1; D is unclear. The CDR3 is made up of 17 amino acids. Trimming stripped 0 bases from V and 5 bases from J, with 18 bases between. Looked up from germline, CDR1 is SGHDT and CDR2 is YYEEEE. For the CDR3, the DNA is TGTGCCAGCAGCTTGGTAGGCGGCTCTGCTGGGGACAATGAGCAGTTCTTC. Amino acids: CASSLVGGSAGDNEQFF.